This T cell receptor beta chain is drawn from a study of cytomegalovirus exposure and HLA in healthy donors (dated by TCRdb to 2015 to 2018). Study-level background: An earlier analysis of several hundred of the donors reported 276 Gb of sequence data and 95 million to 120 million unique TCR beta sequences obtained from about 179 million T cells. Approximately 300 gigabases of sequencing data and about 92 million unique TCR sequences made up an early release that covered some 640 HLA-typed donors. The genetic ancestry cluster associated with self-reported Caucasian donors included 80% to 90% of the roughly 380 genotyped donors. The aim of the study was to test whether cataloging public T cell receptors could identify signatures of past pathogen exposure. The T cell repertoires of about 700 subjects were profiled by immunosequencing and related to cytomegalovirus serostatus. A separate validation cohort of some 130 different subjects was used in addition to the approximately 700-subject first cohort. The study combined high-throughput TCR immunosequencing, statistical association of individual TCRs with disease status, and machine learning to predict cytomegalovirus infection status. To study patterns of TCR occurrence, a later analysis re-analyzed previously published TCR beta repertoires from around 700 donors and added high-resolution HLA genotyping. Rather than drawing on any new phenotypic data, the later analysis identified candidate immune exposures from TCR beta sequences and the way those sequences occurred across donors. To decide whether each TCR beta V gene segment behaved as functional or pseudogenic, an earlier analysis of approximately 620 of the donors relied on high-throughput TCR beta sequencing. Donor age, sex, ethnicity and CMV serostatus were compiled alongside the repertoire data. A later genetic analysis used genome-wide SNP genotypes for about 60% of the roughly 700 donors, treating that subset as a discovery cohort. All discovery cohort repertoires had been generated using a single sequencing platform. Class I and class II HLA loci were covered by the typing at four-digit resolution. Typing coverage varied by locus: 629-630 donors for A, B, C, DRB1 and DQB1; approximately 520 for DQA1; more than 600 for DPA1; around 450 for DPB1. Four to six DR-DQ haplotypes were handled as single units for association and clustering, since linkage in the cohort was strong. On average, roughly 250,000 unique TCR beta nucleotide sequences were sequenced per donor among some 430 genotyped donors of the cohort, with roughly 18% of those sequences being non-productive.

In total, 600 or so healthy bone marrow donors made up the cohort. Cohort members were all nominally healthy when sampled, although unrecorded immune exposures were likely present. The donor tested CMV seropositive, placing the donor among the 250 to 350 seropositive members of the cohort. A peripheral blood sample was provided by each donor, and peripheral blood mononuclear cells were used for TCR beta sequencing. The Qiagen DNeasy Blood Extraction Kit was used to extract genomic DNA from the blood cell samples. The library was produced with the immunoSEQ multiplex PCR assay. For the multiplex PCR, a mixture combining 60 forward primers for TCR Vbeta segments and 13 reverse primers for TCR Jbeta segments was used. The CDR3 region of rearranged TCR beta genes was amplified from genomic DNA by a multiplex PCR assay. The Illumina HiSeq System was used to sequence the amplified TCR beta libraries as 87-base-pair reads. Regarding the original processing steps: In a later analysis, approximately 74 million unique TCR beta chains were counted across the 650 to 750 repertoires, and roughly 11 million of these chains were shared by at least two donors. To remove PCR and sequencing errors, raw reads were error-corrected and collapsed into unique sequences using a nearest-neighbor algorithm that merged closely related sequences. CDR3 sequences were aligned to IMGT reference sequences to assign V, D and J gene segments. For a sequence to be retained, a match of at least six nucleotides was required to both a V gene segment and a J gene segment. Rearrangements were classified as productive when the CDR3 lacked stop codons and remained in frame with V and J, and all other rearrangements were classified as non-productive. CDR3 was defined by IMGT convention, running from the second conserved V-encoded cysteine to the conserved J-encoded phenylalanine. The earlier analysis of some 600 of the donors excluded sequences that lacked an unambiguous match to a single V gene segment. In an earlier analysis of 450 to 700 of the donors, V segments were called functional above 56.7% productive rearrangements and were called segregating when the between-donor standard deviation exceeded 5%. A statistical classification framework was built for diagnosing cytomegalovirus status from the catalog of TCR beta chain sequences. In a later analysis, TCR nucleotide sequences were compared against IMGT/GENE-DB human TR gene sequences so that V and J genes could be assigned. In a later analysis, CDR3 sequences and most-parsimonious VDJ recombination scenarios were assigned using the TCRdist pipeline. In a later analysis, each TCR beta chain was defined by its CDR3 amino acid sequence together with its V-gene family, and reads without a unique V-gene family were excluded. In a later analysis, around 600 highly shared, low-generation-probability nucleotide sequences were removed to address suspected cross-contamination and a sequencing artifact. For each public chain, a later analysis derived a clonal expansion index from normalized ranks of inferred template counts within each repertoire. In a later analysis, generation probabilities were computed with a VDJ recombination model fitted to out-of-frame rearrangements, and the resulting probabilities were checked against IGoR. In a later analysis, TCR-TCR, TCR-HLA and TCR-CMV co-occurrence was scored with hypergeometric tests, and a repertoire-size bias correction was applied to TCR pairs. In a later analysis, false discovery rates were estimated by permuting HLA or CMV assignments 20 times. In a later analysis, co-occurring TCRs were grouped with DBSCAN, and TCRdist sequence similarity was added when clustering was performed within HLA-allele-positive subsets. Repertoires with fewer than 30,000 or more than 120,000 public chains were left out of co-occurrence clustering, as were five repertoires with anomalous nucleotide sharing. What TCRdb holds here is the immuneACCESS table cut down to in-frame rearrangements. Part of the clones is not present; checked against another copy, under half of the missing clones reflect an unresolved V gene, and the others are unexplained. The D gene and trimming were derived from the DNA, and the V and J assignments and clone size from that table. The sample table lists 90,000 or so clones, more than 75% of them with a count of one. The ten largest make up roughly 25% of the sample.

Overall study outcomes, separate from this receptor: HLA typing was unavailable for some donors at each locus, so association tests used only the typed subset. A later analysis reported that several top co-occurrence clusters appeared linked to parvovirus B19, influenza, CMV and Epstein-Barr virus. According to a later analysis, most CMV-associated TCR beta chains appeared to be HLA-restricted, and the HLA associations seemed to be driven largely by CMV exposure. Some IMGT-functional V segments, including TRBV6-2 and TRBV6-3, could not be told apart with the 87-base-pair reads, so those segments were excluded. A cluster of highly shared sequence variants was judged likely to be a technical artifact of the sequencing pipeline. A later analysis associated around 16,000 TCR beta sequences with specific HLA alleles at a false discovery rate of 0.05. The authors suggested that the approach could potentially be generalized to other disease states and immunological phenotypes. In an earlier analysis of some 500 of the donors, most TCR beta V segments appeared in productive rearrangements about 87% or about 30% of the time, broadly matching IMGT annotations. Assigning TCR associations to individual alleles was difficult when HLA alleles, especially DR and DQ, strongly co-occurred. In vitro tests confirmed that three of the cytomegalovirus-associated TCR beta chains recognize cytomegalovirus antigens. A later genetic analysis reported fewer N-insertions in productive TCRs among donors in an Asian-associated ancestry cluster than the roughly 700-donor mean. A further reported finding was that TCR beta sequences accurately predicted the HLA-A and HLA-B alleles for most subjects in the first cohort. Across donors, most TCR sequences were observed very rarely, whereas some public TCRs were present in many individuals. In this cohort, only TCR beta chains were sequenced, and detectable features were limited by the absence of alpha or paired-chain data. Correlated functional status among segregating V segments might be attributable to linkage disequilibrium, but an unknown experimental factor could not be ruled out. In both the original and validation cohorts, the classifier was reported to diagnose cytomegalovirus status with high specificity and sensitivity. The earlier analysis of around 600 of the donors excluded about 16 rarely observed V segments, including chromosome 9 orphons, because counts were too low. In a later analysis, HLA-associated TCR beta chains showed more clonal expansion and lower generation probabilities than non-associated chains that were equally common. A later genetic analysis associated a missense DCLRE1C variant with V-gene and J-gene trimming of TCR beta chains, and an independent cohort replicated the association. In the study, around 150 TCR beta chains were listed as associated with cytomegalovirus. In a later analysis, TCR association rates were found to vary across HLA loci, with the most associated TCRs seen for DRB1 alleles and the fewest for HLA-C alleles. Sequencing depth was assumed to be roughly uniform across donors in the presence/absence analyses, though that assumption may not hold. The only immune exposure information available for the cohort was CMV serostatus.

In the case of this clone: Its antigen specificity is not known. No base-level quality is on record; no much larger clone is a single base apart.

CDR1 and CDR2, looked up from the germline V gene (reference sequence), are LNHNV and YYDKDF. V is trimmed back by 3 bases and J by 8 bases, and the junction contains 4 bases that no gene match accounts for. The CDR3 sequence holds 14 residues, the cysteine and phenylalanine included. Only the CDR3 portion is preserved as DNA: 42 bases, with reading frame beginning at the first base. The V and J genes are TRBV15 and TRBJ1-6; TRBD1 agrees with 7 junctional bases. Source material: PBMCs. The sequence came from a woman aged 50 to 65 in good health and CMV-seropositive. The DNA sequence reads TGTGCCACCAGCAGGGTAGACAGGGATTCACCCCTCCACTTT. Translated, it gives CATSRVDRDSPLHF.